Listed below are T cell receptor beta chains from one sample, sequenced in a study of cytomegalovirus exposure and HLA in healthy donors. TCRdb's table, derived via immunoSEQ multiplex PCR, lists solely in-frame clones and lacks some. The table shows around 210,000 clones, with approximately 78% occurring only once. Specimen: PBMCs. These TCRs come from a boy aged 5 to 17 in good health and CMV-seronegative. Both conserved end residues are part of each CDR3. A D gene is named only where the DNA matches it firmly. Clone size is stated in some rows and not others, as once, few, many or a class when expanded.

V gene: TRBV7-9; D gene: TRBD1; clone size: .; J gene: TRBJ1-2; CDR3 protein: CSSSIRDRSPFNGGYTF
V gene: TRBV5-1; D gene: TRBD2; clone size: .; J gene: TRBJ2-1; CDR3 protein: CASSKTGTSGYNEQFF
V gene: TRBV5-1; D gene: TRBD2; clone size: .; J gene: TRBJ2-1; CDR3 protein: CASSSGGLAEYNEQFF
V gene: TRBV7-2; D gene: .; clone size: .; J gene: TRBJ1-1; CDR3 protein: CASGMTYTEAFF
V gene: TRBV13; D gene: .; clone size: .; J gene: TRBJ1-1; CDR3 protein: CASSPGHRFEAFF
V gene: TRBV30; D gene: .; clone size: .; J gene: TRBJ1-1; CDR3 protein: CAWSRESAEAFF
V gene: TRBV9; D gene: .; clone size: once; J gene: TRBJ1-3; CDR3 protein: CASSGQVSGNTIYF
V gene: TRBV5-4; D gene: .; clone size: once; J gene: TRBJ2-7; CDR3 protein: CASSYEAGDSYEQYF
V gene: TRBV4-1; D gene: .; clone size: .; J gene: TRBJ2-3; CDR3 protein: CASSQGAGADTQYF
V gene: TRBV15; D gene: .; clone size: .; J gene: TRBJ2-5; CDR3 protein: CATSSSPGRPGSETQYF
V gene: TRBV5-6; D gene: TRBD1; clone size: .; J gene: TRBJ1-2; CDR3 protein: CASSLDRAYYGYTF
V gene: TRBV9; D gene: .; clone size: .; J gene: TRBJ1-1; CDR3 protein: CASSARPNLNTEAFF
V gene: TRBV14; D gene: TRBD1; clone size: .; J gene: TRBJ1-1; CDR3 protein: CASSQRDSPPLEAFF
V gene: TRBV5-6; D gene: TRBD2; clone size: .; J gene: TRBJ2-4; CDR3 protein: CASSLVLRGEAKNIQYF
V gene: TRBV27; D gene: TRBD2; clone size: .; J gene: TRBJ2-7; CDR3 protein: CASSPVAGYEQYF
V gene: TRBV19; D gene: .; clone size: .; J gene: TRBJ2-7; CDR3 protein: CASSIAGGAPSEQYF
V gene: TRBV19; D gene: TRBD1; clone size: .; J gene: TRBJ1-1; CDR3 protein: CASSIGAGTGRAFF
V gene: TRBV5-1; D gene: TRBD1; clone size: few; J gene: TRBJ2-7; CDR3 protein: CASSWDRDILSYEQYF
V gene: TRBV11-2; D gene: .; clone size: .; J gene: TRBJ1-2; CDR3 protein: CASSFTGEVTF
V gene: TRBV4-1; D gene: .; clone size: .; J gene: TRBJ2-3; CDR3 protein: CASSQESDTQYF
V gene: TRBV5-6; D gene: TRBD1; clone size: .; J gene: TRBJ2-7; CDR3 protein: CASSLEGQGPYEQYF
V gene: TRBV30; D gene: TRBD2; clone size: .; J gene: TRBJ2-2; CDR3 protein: CAWSRGTSGPTGELFF
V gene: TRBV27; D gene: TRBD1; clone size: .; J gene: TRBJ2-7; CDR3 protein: CASSGDRTTYEQYF
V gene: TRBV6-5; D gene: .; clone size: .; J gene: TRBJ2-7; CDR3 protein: CASSYSIAGSREQYF
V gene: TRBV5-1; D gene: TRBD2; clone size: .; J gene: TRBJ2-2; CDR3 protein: CASSLESGRFLTGELFF
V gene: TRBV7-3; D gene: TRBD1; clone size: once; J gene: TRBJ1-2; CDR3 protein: CASSPSTGNGYTF
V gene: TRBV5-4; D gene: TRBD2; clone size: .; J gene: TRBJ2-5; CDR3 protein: CASSLGLAQETQYF
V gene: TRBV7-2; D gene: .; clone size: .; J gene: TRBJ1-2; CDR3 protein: CASSSYVWGHGYTF
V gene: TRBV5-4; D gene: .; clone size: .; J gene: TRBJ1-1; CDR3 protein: CASSLVGGHANTEAFF
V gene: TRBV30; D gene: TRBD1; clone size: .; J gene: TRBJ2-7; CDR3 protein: CAWSFNRGEQYF
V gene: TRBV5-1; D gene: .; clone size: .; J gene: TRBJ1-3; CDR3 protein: CASSLGITGPSSGNTIYF
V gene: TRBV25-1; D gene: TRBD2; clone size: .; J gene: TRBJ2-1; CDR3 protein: CASTPPGLAGFYNEQFF
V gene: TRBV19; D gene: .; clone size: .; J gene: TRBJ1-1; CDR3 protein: CASSRRTANTEAFF
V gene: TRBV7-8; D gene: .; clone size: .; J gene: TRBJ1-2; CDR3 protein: CASSHPGKEDGYTF
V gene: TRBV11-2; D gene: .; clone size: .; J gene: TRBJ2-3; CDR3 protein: CASSSTVAPDTQYF
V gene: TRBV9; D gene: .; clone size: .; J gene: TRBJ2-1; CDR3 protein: CASSVEGGPGYNEQFF
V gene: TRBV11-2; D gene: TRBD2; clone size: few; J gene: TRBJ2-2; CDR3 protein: CASSLPSGSPGELFF
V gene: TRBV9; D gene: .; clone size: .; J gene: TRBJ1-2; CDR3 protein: CASSQNQGNGGYTF
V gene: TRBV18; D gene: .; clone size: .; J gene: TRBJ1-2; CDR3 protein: CASSPRQAQEMSGYTF
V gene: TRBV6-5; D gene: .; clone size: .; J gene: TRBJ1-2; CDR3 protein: CASSLRGNYGYTF
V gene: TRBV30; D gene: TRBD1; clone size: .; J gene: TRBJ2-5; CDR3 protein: CAWSVHLTGGWETQYF
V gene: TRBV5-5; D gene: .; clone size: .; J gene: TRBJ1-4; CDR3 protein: CASSLGGQGGEKLFF
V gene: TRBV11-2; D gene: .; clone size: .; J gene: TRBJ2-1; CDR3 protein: CASSLAEGNEQFF
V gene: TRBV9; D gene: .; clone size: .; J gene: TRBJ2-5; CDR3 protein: CASSVARTLSRETQYF
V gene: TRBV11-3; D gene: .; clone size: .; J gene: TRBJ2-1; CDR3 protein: CASSLGVGPYNEQFF
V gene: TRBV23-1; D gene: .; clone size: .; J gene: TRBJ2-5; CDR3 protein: CAITPPARYQETQYF
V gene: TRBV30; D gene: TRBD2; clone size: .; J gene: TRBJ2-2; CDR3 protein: CAWSRPGGNTGELFF
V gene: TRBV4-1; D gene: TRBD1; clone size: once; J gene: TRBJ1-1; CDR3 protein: CASSQGQGASTEAFF
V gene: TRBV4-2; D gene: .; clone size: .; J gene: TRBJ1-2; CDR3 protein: CASSQVGDYGYPF
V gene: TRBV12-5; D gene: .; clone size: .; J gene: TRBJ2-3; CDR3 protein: CASGFNPGRPDTQYF